This T cell receptor beta chain was recovered during a study of regulatory T cells in long-lasting Graves disease. This clonotype was found a few times. Indicated time point: newly diagnosed GD, antithyroid drugs for less than 3 months. From PBMCs, RNA was extracted and then used to make the TCR library. Guidelines of the American Thyroid Association were used to diagnose Graves' disease. Library construction for TCR beta used iRepertoire HTBI primers and Arm-PCR of CDR3 regions. Each CDR3 protein is one row after TCRdb ran MiXCR on the multiplex PCR reads. The sample includes roughly 510,000 distinct CDR3 sequences, 15% to 20% of them seen just once. This CDR3 comprises 15 residues. Germline V gene sequence: CDR1 DFQATT, CDR2 SNEGSKA (reference sequence). Trimming took 0 bases from V and 4 from J, leaving 13 bases between them. This sample also belongs to another study, concerning T cells in Graves' hyperthyroidism and ophthalmopathy. Per that study: Clinical symptoms, serum thyroxine and TRAb, thyroid ultrasound and orbital computed tomography were used for the diagnoses. The primer set for the first-round RT-PCR of the TCR CDR3 was HTBI. Ophthalmopathy and stable hyperthyroidism were separated by a 13 V-J model.

The clonotype originates from a man aged 18 to 30 with Graves disease. This sample comprised peripheral blood mononuclear cells (PBMCs), obtained at new diagnosis, from a patient treated with antithyroid drugs. V is TRBV20-1 and J is TRBJ1-5, with D maybe TRBD1 (6 bases). The CDR3 DNA follows: TGCAGTGCTAGAGATCCGACAGGCCGGAATCAGCCCCAGCATTTT. It translates to CSARDPTGRNQPQHF.